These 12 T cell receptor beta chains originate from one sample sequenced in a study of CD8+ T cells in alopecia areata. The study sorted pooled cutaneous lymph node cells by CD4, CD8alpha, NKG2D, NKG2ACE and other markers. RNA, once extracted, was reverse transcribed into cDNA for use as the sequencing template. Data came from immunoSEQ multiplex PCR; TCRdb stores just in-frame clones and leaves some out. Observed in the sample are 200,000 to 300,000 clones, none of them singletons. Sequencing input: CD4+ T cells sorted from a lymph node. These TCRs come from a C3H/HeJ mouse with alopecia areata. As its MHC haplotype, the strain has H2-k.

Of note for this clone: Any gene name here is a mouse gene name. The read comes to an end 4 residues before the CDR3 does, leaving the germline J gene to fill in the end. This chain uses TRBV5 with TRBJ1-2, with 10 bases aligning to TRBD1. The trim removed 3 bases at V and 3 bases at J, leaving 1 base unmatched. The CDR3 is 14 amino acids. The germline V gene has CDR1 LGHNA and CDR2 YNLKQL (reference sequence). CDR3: CASSQTGGHSDYTF. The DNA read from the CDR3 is TGTGCCAGCAGCCAGACAGGGGGCCACTCC.

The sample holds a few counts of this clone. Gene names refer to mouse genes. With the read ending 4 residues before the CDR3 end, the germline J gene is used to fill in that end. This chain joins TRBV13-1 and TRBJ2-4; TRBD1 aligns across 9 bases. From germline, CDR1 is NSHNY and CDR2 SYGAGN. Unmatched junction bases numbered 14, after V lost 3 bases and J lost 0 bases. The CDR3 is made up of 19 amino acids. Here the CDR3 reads CASSGGQGKRGGSQNTLYF. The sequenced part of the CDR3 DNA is TGTGCCAGCAGTGGTGGACAGGGGAAGAGAGGTGGGAGTCAAAAC.

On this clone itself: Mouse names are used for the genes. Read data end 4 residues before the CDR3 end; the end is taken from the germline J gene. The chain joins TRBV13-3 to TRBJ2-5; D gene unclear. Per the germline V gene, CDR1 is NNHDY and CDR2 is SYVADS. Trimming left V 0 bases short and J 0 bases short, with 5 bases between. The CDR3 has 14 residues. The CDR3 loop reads CASSDAVNQDTQYF. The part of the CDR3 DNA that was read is TGTGCCAGCAGTGATGCAGTTAACCAAGAC.

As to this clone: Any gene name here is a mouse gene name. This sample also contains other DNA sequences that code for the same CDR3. The covered CDR3 bases are TGTGCCAGCAGTGTACAAAGCTCCTAT. Translated: CASSVQSSY. The full CDR3 protein is CASSVQSSYEQYF. This chain connects TRBV13-3 to TRBJ2-7; no reliable D call. From the germline J gene comes the end of the CDR3, since the read stops 4 residues before it. The CDR3 totals 13 residues. V gave up 3 bases and J gave up 0 bases, with 7 bases separating them. Looked up from germline, CDR1 is NNHDY and CDR2 is SYVADS.

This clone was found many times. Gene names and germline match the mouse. CDR3 loop: CASSRLQGTNTEVFF. Partial CDR3 DNA: TGTGCTAGCAGTAGACTTCAGGGCACAAACACA. The chain couples TRBV17 to TRBJ1-1, with D tentatively TRBD1 (5 bases). The read gets to within 4 residues of the CDR3 end, and the germline J gene fills in the rest. The CDR3 totals 15 residues. V was cut by 2 bases and J by 0 bases, with 10 bases left in between. The V gene's germline CDR1 is MNHDT and CDR2 YYDKIL. The complete variable domain, with remaining parts taken from reference TRBV17 and TRBJ1-1, reads DTTVKQNPRYKLARVGKPVNLICSQTMNHDTMYWYQKKPNQAPKLLLFYYDKILNREADTFEKFQSSRPNNSFCSLYIGSAGLEYSAMYLCASSRLQGTNTEVFFGKGTRLTVV.

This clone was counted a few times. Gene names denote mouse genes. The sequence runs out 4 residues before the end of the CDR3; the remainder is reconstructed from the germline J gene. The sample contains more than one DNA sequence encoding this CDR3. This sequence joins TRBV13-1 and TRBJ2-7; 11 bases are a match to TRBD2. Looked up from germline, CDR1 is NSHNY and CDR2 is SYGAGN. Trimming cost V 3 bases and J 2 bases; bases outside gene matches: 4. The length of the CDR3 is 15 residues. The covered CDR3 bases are TGTGCCAGCAGTGGCCGGGACTGGGGGACCTAT. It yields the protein CASSGRDWGTY. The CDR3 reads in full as CASSGRDWGTYEQYF.

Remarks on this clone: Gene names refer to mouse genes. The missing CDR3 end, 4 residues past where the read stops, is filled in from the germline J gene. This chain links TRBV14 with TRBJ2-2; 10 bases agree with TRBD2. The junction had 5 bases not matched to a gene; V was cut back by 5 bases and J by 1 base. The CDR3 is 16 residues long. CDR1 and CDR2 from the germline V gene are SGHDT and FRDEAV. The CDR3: CASSPGLGKNTGQLYF. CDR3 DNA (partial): TGTGCCAGCAGCCCGGGACTGGGGAAAAACACCGGG.

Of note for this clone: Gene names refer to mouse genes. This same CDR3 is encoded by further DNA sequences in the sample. The CDR3 region is CASSRLGGSAETLYF. Incomplete CDR3 DNA: TGTGCCAGCAGTAGACTGGGGGGTAGTGCAGAA. The chain joins TRBV19 to TRBJ2-3; 10 nucleotides match TRBD2. The read ends 4 residues before the CDR3 terminus; that terminus is restored from the germline J gene. The V segment lost 3 bases and the J segment 0 bases; nucleotides outside the gene matches: 1. The CDR3 loop spans 15 amino acids. The germline V gene encodes CDR1 FNHDT and CDR2 SITEND (reference sequence).

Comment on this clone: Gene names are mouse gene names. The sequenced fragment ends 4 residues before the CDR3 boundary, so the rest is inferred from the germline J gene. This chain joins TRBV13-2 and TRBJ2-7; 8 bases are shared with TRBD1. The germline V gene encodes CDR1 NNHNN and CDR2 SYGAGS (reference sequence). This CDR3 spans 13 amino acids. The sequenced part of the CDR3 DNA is TGTGCCAGCGGTGATAAGGACAGGGAT. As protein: CASGDKDRD. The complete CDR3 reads CASGDKDRDEQYF.

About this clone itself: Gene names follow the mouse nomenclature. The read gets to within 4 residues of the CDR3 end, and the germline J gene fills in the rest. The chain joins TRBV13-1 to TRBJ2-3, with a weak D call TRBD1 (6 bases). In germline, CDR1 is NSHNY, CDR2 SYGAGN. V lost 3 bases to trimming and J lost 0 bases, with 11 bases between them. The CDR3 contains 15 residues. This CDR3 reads CASSAGTSSAETLYF. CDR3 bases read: TGTGCCAGCAGTGCCGGGACATCTAGTGCAGAA.

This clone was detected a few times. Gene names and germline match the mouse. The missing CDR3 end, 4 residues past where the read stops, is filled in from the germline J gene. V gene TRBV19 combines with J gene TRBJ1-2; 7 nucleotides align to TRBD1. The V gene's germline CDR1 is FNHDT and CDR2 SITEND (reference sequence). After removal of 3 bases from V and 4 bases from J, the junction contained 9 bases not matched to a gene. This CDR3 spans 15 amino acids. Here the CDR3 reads CASSTPTGRGSDYTF. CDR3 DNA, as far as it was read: TGTGCCAGCAGTACCCCGACAGGGAGGGGCTCC.

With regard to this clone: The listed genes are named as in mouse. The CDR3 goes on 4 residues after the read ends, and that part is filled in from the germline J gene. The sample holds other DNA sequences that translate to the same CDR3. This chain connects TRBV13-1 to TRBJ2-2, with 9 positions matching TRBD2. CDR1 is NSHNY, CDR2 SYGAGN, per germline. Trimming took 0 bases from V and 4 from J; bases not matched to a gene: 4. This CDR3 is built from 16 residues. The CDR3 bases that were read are TGTGCCAGCAGTGATGTTGGGGGGGCGGGCACCGGG. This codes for CASSDVGGAGTG. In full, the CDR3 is CASSDVGGAGTGQLYF.